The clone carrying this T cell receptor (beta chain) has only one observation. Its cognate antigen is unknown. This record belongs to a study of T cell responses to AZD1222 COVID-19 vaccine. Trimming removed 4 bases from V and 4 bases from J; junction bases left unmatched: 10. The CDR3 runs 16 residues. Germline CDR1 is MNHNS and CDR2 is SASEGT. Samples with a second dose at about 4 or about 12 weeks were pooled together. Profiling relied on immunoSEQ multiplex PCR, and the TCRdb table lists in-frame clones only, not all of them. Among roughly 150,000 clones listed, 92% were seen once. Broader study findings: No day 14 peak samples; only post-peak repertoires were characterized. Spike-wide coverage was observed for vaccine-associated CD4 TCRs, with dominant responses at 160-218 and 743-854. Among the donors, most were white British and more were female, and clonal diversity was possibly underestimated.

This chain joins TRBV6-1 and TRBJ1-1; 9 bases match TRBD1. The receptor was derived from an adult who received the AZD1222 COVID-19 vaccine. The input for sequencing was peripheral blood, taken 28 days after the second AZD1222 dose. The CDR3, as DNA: TGTGCCAGCAGTGTACCCGAGACAGGGGGTGGCACTGAAGCTTTCTTT. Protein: CASSVPETGGGTEAFF.